Below are 7 T cell receptor beta chains sequenced from a single sample in a study of cytomegalovirus exposure and HLA in healthy donors. The PCR had 60 Vbeta and 13 Jbeta primers. Using immunoSEQ multiplex PCR, the repertoire was profiled, and TCRdb retains in-frame clones only, with some absent. The sample holds 130,000 to 150,000 clones, 65% to 85% seen once. The sequencing sample was made of PBMCs. Receptor source: a middle-aged woman in good health and CMV-seropositive.

The chain combines TRBV6-5 with TRBJ2-5, with TRBD1 matching over 7 bases. The J call is in doubt because the DNA end fits TRBJ2-7 better. Germline CDR1 reads MNHEY; CDR2 reads SVGAGI. This CDR3 is built from 14 residues. The CDR3 bases are TGTGCCAGCAGTCTATCGACAGGGCCCTACGAGCAGTACTTC. Translating it yields CASSLSTGPYEQYF.

The chain carries TRBV4-2 and TRBJ2-5, with TRBD1 matching 7 bases. The CDR3 is 15 amino acids. Germline lookup yields CDR1 LGHNA and CDR2 YNFKEQ. Trimming at V came to 2 bases and at J to 3 bases, leaving 6 bases not matched to a gene. This chain's CDR3 is CASSQFTGTEETQYF. The CDR3 bases are TGTGCCAGCAGCCAATTTACCGGGACAGAAGAGACCCAGTACTTC.

The V gene is TRBV7-2, the J gene TRBJ1-1; the match to TRBD1 covers 8 bases. The ends lost 7 bases at V and 5 bases at J; junction bases unmatched: 12. Germline lookup yields CDR1 SGHTA and CDR2 FQGNSA. The CDR3 covers 15 residues. The CDR3 loop is CASIEGQGLGTEAFF. CDR3 in DNA: TGTGCCAGCATCGAAGGACAGGGTTTGGGGACTGAAGCTTTCTTT. Full variable domain (rest looked up from reference TRBV7-2 and TRBJ1-1): GAGVSQSPSNKVTEKGKDVELRCDPISGHTALYWYRQSLGQGLEFLIYFQGNSAPDKSGLPSDRFSAERTGGSVSTLTIQRTQQEDSAVYLCASIEGQGLGTEAFFGQGTRLTVV.

The chain carries TRBV7-8 and TRBJ2-5, with a tentative D call TRBD2 (5 bases). Germline CDR1 SGHVS, CDR2 FQNEAQ. Trimming left V 4 bases short and J 2 bases short, with 11 bases between. The CDR3 sequence is 14 residues long. This CDR3 reads CASSSRGLQETQYF. CDR3 nucleotide sequence: TGTGCCAGCAGCTCTAGAGGGTTGCAAGAGACCCAGTACTTC.

This rearrangement joins TRBV7-2 to TRBJ1-1; D ambiguous. The CDR3 sequence is 14 residues long. V gave up 0 bases and J gave up 5 bases, with 10 bases separating them. Germline lookup yields CDR1 SGHTA and CDR2 FQGNSA. In DNA, the CDR3 is TGTGCCAGCAGCTTAGCTAATCGTGTAACTGAAGCTTTCTTT. Protein sequence: CASSLANRVTEAFF.

CDR3 DNA: TGTGCCAGCAGTGAAAATCTAGTACAGGGGGTCTCCACAGATACGCAGTATTTT. Translating it yields CASSENLVQGVSTDTQYF. This chain uses TRBV6-1 with TRBJ2-3; TRBD1 matches 8 bases. The CDR3 is made up of 18 amino acids. V dropped 2 bases and J dropped 2; count of bases not matched to a gene: 12. Germline CDR1 reads MNHNS; CDR2 reads SASEGT.

CDR3 DNA sequence: TGCGCCAGCAGCCAAGAGGGACAGGGGATCTATGGCTACACCTTC. Amino acids: CASSQEGQGIYGYTF. The rearrangement uses TRBV4-1 and TRBJ1-2; 10 nucleotides agree with TRBD1. Trimming at V came to 0 bases and at J to 4 bases, leaving 2 bases not matched to a gene. The CDR3 contains 15 residues. The germline V gene has CDR1 MGHRA and CDR2 YSYEKL.